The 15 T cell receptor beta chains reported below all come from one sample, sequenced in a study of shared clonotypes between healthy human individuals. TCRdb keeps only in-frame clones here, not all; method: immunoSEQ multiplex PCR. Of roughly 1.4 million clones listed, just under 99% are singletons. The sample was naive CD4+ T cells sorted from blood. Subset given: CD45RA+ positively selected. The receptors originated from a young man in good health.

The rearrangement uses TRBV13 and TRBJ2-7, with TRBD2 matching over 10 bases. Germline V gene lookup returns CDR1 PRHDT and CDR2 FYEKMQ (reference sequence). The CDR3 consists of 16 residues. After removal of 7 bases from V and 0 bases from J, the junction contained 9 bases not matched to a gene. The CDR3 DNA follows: TGTGCCAGCACGCGTAGACTAGCGGGTTACTCCTACGAGCAGTACTTC. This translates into CASTRRLAGYSYEQYF.

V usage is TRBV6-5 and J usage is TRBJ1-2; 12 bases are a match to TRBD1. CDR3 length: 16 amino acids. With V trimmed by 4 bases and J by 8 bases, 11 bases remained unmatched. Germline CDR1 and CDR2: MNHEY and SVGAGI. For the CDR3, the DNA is TGTGCCAGCAGTTCCAACCCGGGACAGGGGGCTAACGGCTACACCTTC. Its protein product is CASSSNPGQGANGYTF.

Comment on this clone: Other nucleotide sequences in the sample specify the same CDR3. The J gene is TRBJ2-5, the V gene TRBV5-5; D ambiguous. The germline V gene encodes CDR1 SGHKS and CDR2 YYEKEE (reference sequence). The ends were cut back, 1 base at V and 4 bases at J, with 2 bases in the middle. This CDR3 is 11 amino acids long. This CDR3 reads CASSLRETQYF. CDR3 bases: TGTGCCAGCAGCTTGAGAGAGACCCAGTACTTC.

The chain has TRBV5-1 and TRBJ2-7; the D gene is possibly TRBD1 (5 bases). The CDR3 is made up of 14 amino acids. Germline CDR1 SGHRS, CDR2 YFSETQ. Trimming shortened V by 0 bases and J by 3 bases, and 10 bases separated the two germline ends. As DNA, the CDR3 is TGCGCCAGCAGCTTGGACAGGCTTGGCTACGAGCAGTACTTC. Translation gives CASSLDRLGYEQYF.

Written as DNA, the CDR3 is TGTGCCAGCAGCTTAGCAGCAGCGGGAGGGCCTGGGAGCCACTCCTACGAGCAGTACTTC. It specifies CASSLAAAGGPGSHSYEQYF. This rearrangement joins TRBV7-6 to TRBJ2-7; 10 bases line up with TRBD2. This CDR3 has 20 amino acids. The germline V gene encodes CDR1 SGHVS and CDR2 FNYEAQ. The V gene end was trimmed by 0 bases and the J gene end by 0 bases; junction bases not matched to a gene: 14.

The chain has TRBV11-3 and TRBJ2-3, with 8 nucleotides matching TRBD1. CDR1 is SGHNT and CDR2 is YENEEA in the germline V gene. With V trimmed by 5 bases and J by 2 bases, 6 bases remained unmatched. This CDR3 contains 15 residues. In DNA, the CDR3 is TGTGCCAGCAGCGCCGGGACAGGAGACACAGATACGCAGTATTTT. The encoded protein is CASSAGTGDTDTQYF.

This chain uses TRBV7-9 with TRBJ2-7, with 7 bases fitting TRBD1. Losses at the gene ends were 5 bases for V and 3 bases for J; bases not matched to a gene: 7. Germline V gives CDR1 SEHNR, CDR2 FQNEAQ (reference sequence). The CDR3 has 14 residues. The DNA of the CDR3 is TGTGCCAGCAGCCTCAGGACAGGAAACTACGAGCAGTACTTC. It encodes CASSLRTGNYEQYF.

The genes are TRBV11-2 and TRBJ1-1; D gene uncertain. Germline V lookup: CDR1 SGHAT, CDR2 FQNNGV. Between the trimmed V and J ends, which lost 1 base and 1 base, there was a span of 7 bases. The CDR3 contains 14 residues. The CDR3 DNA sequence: TGTGCCAGCAGCTTAGGGCCGCAGAACACTGAAGCTTTCTTT. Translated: CASSLGPQNTEAFF.

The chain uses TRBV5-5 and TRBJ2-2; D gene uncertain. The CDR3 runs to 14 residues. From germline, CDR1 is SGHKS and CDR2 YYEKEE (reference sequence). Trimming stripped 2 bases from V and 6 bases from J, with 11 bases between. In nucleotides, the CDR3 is TGTGCCAGCAGCTTTTTGGGTATGCCCGGGGAGCTGTTTTTT. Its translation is CASSFLGMPGELFF.

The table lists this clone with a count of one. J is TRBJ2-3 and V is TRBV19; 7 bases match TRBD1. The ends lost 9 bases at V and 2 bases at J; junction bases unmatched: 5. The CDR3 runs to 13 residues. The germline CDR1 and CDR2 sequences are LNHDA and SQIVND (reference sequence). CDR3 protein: CASGQDITDTQYF. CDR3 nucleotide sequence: TGTGCCAGCGGACAGGACATCACAGATACGCAGTATTTT.

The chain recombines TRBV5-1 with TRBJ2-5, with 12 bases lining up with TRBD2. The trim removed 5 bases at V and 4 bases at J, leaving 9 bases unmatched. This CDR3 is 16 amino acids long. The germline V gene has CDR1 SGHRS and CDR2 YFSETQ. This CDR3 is CASRLNPGLAGETQYF. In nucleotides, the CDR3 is TGCGCCAGCAGATTGAATCCGGGACTAGCGGGAGAGACCCAGTACTTC. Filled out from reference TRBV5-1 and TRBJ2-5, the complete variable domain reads KAGVTQTPRYLIKTRGQQVTLSCSPISGHRSVSWYQQTPGQGLQFLFEYFSETQRNKGNFPGRFSGRQFSNSRSEMNVSTLELGDSALYLCASRLNPGLAGETQYFGPGTRLLVL.

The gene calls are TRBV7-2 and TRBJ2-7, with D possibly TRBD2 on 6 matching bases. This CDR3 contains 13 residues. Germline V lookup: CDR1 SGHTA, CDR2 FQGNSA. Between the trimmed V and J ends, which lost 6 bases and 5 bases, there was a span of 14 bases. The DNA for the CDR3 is TGTGCCAGCAGTCACAGGAGGGCTGACGAGCAGTACTTC. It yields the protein CASSHRRADEQYF.

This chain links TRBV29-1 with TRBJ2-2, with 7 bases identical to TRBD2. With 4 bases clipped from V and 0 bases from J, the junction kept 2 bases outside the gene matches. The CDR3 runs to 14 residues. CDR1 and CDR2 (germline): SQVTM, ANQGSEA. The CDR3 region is CSVAGGPNTGELFF. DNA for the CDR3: TGCAGCGTTGCGGGGGGACCGAACACCGGGGAGCTGTTTTTT.

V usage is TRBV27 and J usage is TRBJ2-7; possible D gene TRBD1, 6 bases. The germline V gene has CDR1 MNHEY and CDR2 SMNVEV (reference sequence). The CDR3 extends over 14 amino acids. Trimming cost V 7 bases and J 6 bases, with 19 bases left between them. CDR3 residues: CASNSGTPLTEQYF. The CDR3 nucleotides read TGTGCCAGCAACTCCGGGACACCCCTGACCGAGCAGTACTTC.

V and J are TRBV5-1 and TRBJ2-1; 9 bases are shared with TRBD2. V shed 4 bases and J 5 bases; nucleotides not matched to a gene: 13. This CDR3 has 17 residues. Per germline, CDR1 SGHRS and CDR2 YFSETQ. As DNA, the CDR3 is TGCGCCAGCAGCCCTATAGCGGGAGTTACACTCCACAATGAGCAGTTCTTC. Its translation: CASSPIAGVTLHNEQFF.